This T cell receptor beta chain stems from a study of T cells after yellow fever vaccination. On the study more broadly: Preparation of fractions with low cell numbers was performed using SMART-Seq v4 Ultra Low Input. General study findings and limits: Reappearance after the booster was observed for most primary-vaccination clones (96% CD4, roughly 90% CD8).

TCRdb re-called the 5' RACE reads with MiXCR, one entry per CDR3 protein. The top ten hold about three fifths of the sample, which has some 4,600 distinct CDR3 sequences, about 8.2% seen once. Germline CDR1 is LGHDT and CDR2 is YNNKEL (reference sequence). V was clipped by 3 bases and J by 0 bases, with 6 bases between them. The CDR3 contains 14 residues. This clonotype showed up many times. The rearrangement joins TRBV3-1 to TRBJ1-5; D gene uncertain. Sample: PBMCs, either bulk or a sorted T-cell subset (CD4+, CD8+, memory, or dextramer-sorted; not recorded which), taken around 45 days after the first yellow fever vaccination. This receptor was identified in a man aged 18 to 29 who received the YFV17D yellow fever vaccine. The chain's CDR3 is CASSHRGSNQPQHF. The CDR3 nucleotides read TGTGCCAGCAGCCATCGCGGTAGCAATCAGCCCCAGCATTTT.